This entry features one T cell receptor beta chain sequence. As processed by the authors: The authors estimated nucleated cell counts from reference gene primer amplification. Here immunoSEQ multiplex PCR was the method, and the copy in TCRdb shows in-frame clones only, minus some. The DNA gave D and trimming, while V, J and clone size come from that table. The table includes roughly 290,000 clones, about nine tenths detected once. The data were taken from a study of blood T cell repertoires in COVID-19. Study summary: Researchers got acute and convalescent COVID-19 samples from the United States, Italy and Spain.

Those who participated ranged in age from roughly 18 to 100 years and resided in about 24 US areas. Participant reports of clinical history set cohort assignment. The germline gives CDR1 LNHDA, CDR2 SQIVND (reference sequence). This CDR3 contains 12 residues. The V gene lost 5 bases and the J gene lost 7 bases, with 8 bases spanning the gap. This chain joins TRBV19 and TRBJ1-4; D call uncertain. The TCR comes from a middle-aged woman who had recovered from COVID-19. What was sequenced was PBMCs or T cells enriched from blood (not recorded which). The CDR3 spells CASSGNFEKLFF. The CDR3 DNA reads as TGTGCCAGTAGTGGTAACTTTGAAAAACTGTTTTTT.